The source of this T cell receptor (beta chain) is a study of PD-L1 blockade in urothelial cancer. Study summary: After treatment start, blood was analyzed at 3 weeks (second dose) and at 6 weeks. Blood samples had a median of around 140,000 T cells, roughly 83,000 unique TCRs, and clonality roughly 0.088.

Synthetic TCR analog templates were spiked into each PCR. Method: immunoSEQ multiplex PCR; TCRdb's copy keeps in-frame clones and lacks some. Of just over 50,000 clones in the sample, roughly 80% were seen once. This clone was recorded a few times. Trimming at V came to 2 bases and at J to 3 bases, leaving 2 bases not matched to a gene. Germline V gives CDR1 MGHRA, CDR2 YSYEKL. The CDR3 sequence is 15 residues long. Time point in this sample: pretreatment peripheral blood. This TCR was recovered from a man aged 70-80 years with urothelial cancer. The sequencing used PBMCs, collected around atezolizumab (anti-PD-L1) treatment. The genes are TRBV4-1 and TRBJ1-4, with 8 bases that match TRBD1. CDR3: CASSQNRGANEKLFF. Written as DNA, the CDR3 is TGCGCCAGCAGCCAAAACAGGGGGGCTAATGAAAAACTGTTTTTT.